The clone carrying this T cell receptor (beta chain) was counted only a few times. The sample belongs to a study of blood T cells in healthy people across ages. PCR was performed a second time for about 6 to 12 cycles using a sample-barcoded 5' primer and a J-beta primer mix. TCRdb used MiXCR to reprocess the 5' RACE reads, holding one entry per CDR3 protein. Altogether over a million distinct CDR3 sequences are present, 20% to 25% being singletons, with the ten largest covering 0.65% to 0.75%. The germline gives CDR1 MGHRA, CDR2 YSYEKL. The CDR3 totals 17 residues. V was clipped by 1 base and J by 4 bases; unmatched bases: 6. This sample also belongs to another study, concerning T cells of mothers and their children. From that second work: Several children and their three healthy Caucasian mothers were the donors.

The V gene is TRBV4-1, the J gene TRBJ2-1, with 11 bases lining up with TRBD2. This receptor was identified in a girl aged 2-10 years in good health. The sample comprised blood. The CDR3 sequence: CASSQGTGLAAYNEQFF. The CDR3 region has the DNA TGCGCCAGCAGCCAAGGCACGGGACTAGCGGCTTACAATGAGCAGTTCTTC.